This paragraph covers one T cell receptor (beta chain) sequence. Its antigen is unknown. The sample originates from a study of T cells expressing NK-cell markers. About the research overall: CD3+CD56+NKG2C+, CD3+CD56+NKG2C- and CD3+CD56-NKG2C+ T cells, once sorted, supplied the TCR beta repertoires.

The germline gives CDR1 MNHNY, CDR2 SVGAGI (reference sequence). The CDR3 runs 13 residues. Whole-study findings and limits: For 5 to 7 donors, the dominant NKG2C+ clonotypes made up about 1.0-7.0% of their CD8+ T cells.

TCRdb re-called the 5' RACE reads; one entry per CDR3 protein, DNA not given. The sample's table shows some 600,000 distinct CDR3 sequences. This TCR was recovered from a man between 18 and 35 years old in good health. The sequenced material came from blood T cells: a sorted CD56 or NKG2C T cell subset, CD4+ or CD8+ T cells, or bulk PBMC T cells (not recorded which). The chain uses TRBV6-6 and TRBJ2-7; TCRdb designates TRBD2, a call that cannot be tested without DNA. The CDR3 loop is CASTTSGSYEQYF.